These 14 T cell receptor beta chains were sequenced from one sample in a study of post-analysis software for immune sequencing data. Study-wide results and caveats: TRBV5-6, TRBV5-1 and TRBV20-1 belonged to a set of a handful of TRBV segments that were more frequent in patients than controls.

Included in the TCR beta cDNA libraries were unique molecular identifiers. TCRdb analysed the PCR reads with MiXCR anew, one entry per CDR3 protein. The table lists around 400,000 distinct CDR3 sequences, more than 30% of them singletons. Their antigens are not known. The specimen was blood. These receptors originate from a girl aged 2-9 years with multiple sclerosis.

The V and J genes are TRBV9 and TRBJ1-4; the match to TRBD1 covers 12 bases. Germline V gene lookup returns CDR1 SGDLS and CDR2 YYNGEE. Trimming cost V 0 bases and J 8 bases; bases outside gene matches: 2. The CDR3 totals 15 residues. CDR3 in DNA: TGTGCCAGCAGCGTAGTGGGGACAGGGGGCGAAAAACTGTTTTTT. This encodes CASSVVGTGGEKLFF.

J is TRBJ2-5 and V is TRBV28, with D possibly being TRBD1 or TRBD2 (7 bases each). CDR3 length: 18 amino acids. V was shortened by 7 bases and J by 0 bases, with 24 bases between the two germline ends. Germline V gene lookup returns CDR1 MDHEN and CDR2 SYDVKM. The CDR3 here is CASTPQGGGVRYQETQYF. CDR3 nucleotide sequence: TGTGCCAGCACTCCCCAGGGGGGGGGCGTCCGGTACCAAGAGACCCAGTACTTC. Drawing the rest from reference TRBV28 and TRBJ2-5, the complete variable domain is DVKVTQSSRYLVKRTGEKVFLECVQDMDHENMFWYRQDPGLGLRLIYFSYDVKMKEKGDIPEGYSVSREKKERFSLILESASTNQTSMYLCASTPQGGGVRYQETQYFGPGTRLLVL.

The V and J genes are TRBV5-1 and TRBJ2-7, with D hard to call. The V and J ends lost 0 bases and 5 bases respectively, with 12 bases between them. This CDR3 contains 14 residues. Germline CDR1 and CDR2: SGHRS and YFSETQ. Here the CDR3 DNA reads TGCGCCAGCAGCTTGGAAGAGGATGGGGACGAGCAGTACTTC. Its protein product is CASSLEEDGDEQYF.

V and J are TRBV6-5 and TRBJ1-1, with D unclear. The germline CDR1 and CDR2 sequences are MNHEY and SVGAGI. The V gene lost 2 bases and the J gene lost 5 bases, with 6 bases spanning the gap. The CDR3 runs 12 residues. The CDR3 nucleotides read TGTGCCAGCAGTTACGGTCCTACTGAAGCTTTCTTT. It codes for CASSYGPTEAFF.

The chain recombines TRBV28 with TRBJ2-1; no reliable D call. The V and J ends lost 7 bases and 0 bases respectively, with 16 bases between them. The CDR3 runs to 16 residues. Germline CDR1 reads MDHEN; CDR2 reads SYDVKM. The CDR3 DNA reads TGTGCCAGCAACTCCCCCGGGCGCAACTCCTACAATGAGCAGTTCTTC. As protein: CASNSPGRNSYNEQFF.

This chain joins TRBV4-1 and TRBJ2-1; D call uncertain. This CDR3 has 16 amino acids. The germline CDR1 and CDR2 sequences are MGHRA and YSYEKL. Trimming removed 6 bases from V and 0 bases from J, with 15 bases in between. The CDR3 loop is CASREGPSSSYNEQFF. Here the CDR3 DNA reads TGCGCCAGCAGAGAAGGACCATCGAGCTCCTACAATGAGCAGTTCTTC.

Details on this clonotype: A junction end diverges from the germline sequence, so it may reflect a read error. The V and J genes are TRBV6-5 and TRBJ2-5; 11 bases are shared with TRBD2. Germline CDR1 MNHEY, CDR2 SVGAGI. The CDR3 totals 14 residues. The CDR3 coding sequence is TGTACCAGTAAACTAGCGGGAGTGGGAGAGACCCAGTACTTC. The encoded protein is CTSKLAGVGETQYF.

The rearrangement uses TRBV12-3 or TRBV12-4 and TRBJ2-7, with TRBD2 matching over 9 bases. The V segment lost 5 bases and the J segment 0 bases; nucleotides outside the gene matches: 8. CDR3 length equals 16 residues. CDR3 bases: TGTGCCAGCAGTCTCGAAGATAGCGGGGGCTCCTACGAGCAGTACTTC. As protein: CASSLEDSGGSYEQYF.

The gene calls are TRBV28 and TRBJ2-4; D is undetermined. Trimming removed 9 bases from V and 2 bases from J, with 11 bases in between. The germline gives CDR1 MDHEN, CDR2 SYDVKM. This CDR3 is 13 amino acids long. CDR3 sequence: CASRDRSKNIQYF. The CDR3 nucleotides are TGTGCCAGTAGAGACCGATCCAAAAACATTCAGTACTTC.

There are a few counts of this clonotype. The J gene is TRBJ1-2, the V gene TRBV27; TRBD1 agrees at 7 bases. Germline CDR1 and CDR2: MNHEY and SMNVEV (reference sequence). Losses at the gene ends were 7 bases for V and 4 bases for J; bases not matched to a gene: 12. This CDR3 spans 15 amino acids. The CDR3 nucleotides read TGTGCCAGCACAAAGACCGGGACAGCGTTCTATGGCTACACCTTC. This translates into CASTKTGTAFYGYTF.

This clonotype occurred a few times. Its ends do not fully match the called genes, so a read error is possible. This chain joins TRBV7-2 and TRBJ2-7; 9 bases match TRBD2. The J call could be wrong; TRBJ2-5 is a better fit for the DNA end. This CDR3 spans 14 amino acids. The germline CDR1 and CDR2 sequences are SGHTA and FQGNSA. DNA for the CDR3: TGTGCCGGCAGCCCAGCGGGAGGCAGGCAGACCCAGTACTTC. This sequence encodes CAGSPAGGRQTQYF.

This clonotype has more than one count but fewer than ten. The genes are TRBV6-6 and TRBJ2-5; weak D call: TRBD2 (5 bases). This CDR3 contains 14 residues. V was pared by 7 bases and J by 5 bases, with 17 bases between. The germline V gene has CDR1 MNHNY and CDR2 SVGAGI (reference sequence). The DNA of the CDR3 is TGTGCCAGCACTGACCTTAGCGCCCGGGAGACCCAGTACTTC. Translation: CASTDLSARETQYF.

This chain connects TRBV10-2 to TRBJ2-3; 13 positions match TRBD2. The CDR3 covers 16 residues. With 4 bases clipped from V and 3 bases from J, the junction kept 4 bases outside the gene matches. Per the germline V gene, CDR1 is WSHSY and CDR2 is SAAADI. The CDR3 spells CASSGGTSGVTDTQYF. In nucleotides, the CDR3 is TGCGCCAGCAGTGGAGGGACTAGCGGGGTAACAGATACGCAGTATTTT.

This clonotype was seen a handful of times. The chain employs TRBV7-8 and TRBJ1-2; D call uncertain. Trimming cost V 5 bases and J 8 bases, with 15 bases left between them. The CDR3 runs 13 residues. The germline gives CDR1 SGHVS, CDR2 FQNEAQ. The CDR3 nucleotides are TGTGCCAGCAGCCCGGGATGGTCCGAGGGCTACACCTTC. Its translation: CASSPGWSEGYTF.